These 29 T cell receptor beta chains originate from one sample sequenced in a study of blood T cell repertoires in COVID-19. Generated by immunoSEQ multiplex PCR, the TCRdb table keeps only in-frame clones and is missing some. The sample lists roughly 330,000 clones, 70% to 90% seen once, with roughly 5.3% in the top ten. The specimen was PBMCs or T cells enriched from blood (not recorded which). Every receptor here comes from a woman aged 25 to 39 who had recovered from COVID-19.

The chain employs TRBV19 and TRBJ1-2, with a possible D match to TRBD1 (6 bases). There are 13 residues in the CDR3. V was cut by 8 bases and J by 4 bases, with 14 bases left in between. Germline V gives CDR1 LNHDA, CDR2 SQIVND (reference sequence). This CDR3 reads CASGPPGAYGYTF. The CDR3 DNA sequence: TGTGCCAGTGGGCCCCCAGGGGCCTATGGCTACACCTTC.

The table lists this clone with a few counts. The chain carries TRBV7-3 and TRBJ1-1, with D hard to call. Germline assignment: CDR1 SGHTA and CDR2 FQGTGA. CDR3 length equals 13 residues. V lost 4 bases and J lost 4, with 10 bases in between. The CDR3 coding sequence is TGTGCCAGCAGCTCATACGAGAGCACTGAAGCTTTCTTT. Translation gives CASSSYESTEAFF.

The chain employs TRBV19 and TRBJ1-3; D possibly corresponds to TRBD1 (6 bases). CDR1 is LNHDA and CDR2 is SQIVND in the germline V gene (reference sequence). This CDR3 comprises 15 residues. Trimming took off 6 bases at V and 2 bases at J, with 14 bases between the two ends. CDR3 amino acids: CASSQQGIAGNTIYF. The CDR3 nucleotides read TGTGCCAGTAGCCAACAGGGTATTGCTGGAAACACCATATATTTT.

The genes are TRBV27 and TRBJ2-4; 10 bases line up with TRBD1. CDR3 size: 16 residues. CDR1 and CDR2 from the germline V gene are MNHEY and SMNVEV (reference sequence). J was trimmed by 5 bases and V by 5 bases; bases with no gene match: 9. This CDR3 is CASSPLTTGGENIQYF. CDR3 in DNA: TGTGCCAGCAGTCCCTTAACGACAGGGGGCGAAAACATTCAGTACTTC.

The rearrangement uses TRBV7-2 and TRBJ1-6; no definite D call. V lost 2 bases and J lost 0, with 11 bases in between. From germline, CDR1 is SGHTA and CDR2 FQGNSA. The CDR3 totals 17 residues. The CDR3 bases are TGTGCCAGCAGCTTATTCGAACAGAGCTCCTATAATTCACCCCTCCACTTT. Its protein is CASSLFEQSSYNSPLHF.

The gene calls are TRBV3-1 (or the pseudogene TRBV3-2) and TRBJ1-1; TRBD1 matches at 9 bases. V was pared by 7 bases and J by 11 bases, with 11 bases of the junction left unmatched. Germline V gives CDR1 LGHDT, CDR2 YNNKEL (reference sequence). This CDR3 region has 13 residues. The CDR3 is CASNLGQGGRAFF. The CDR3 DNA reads TGTGCCAGCAACCTGGGACAGGGCGGTCGGGCTTTCTTT.

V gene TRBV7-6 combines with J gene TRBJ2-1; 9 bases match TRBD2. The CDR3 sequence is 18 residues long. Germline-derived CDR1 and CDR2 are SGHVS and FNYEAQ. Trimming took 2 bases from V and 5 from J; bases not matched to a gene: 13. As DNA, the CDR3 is TGTGCCAGCAGCTTAAGTCTAGGCGGGGGGGTCCTGAACAATGAGCAGTTCTTC. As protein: CASSLSLGGGVLNNEQFF.

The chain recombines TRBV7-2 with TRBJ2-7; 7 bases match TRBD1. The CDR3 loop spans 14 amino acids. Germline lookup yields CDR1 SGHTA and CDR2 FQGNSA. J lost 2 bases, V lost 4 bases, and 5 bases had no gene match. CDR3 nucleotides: TGTGCCAGCAGCTACCGGGACAGTACCTACGAGCAGTACTTC. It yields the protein CASSYRDSTYEQYF.

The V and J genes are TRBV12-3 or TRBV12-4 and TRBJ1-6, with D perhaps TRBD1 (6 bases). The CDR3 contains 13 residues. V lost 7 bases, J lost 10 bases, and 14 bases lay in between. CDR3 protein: CASTTRTGSPLHF. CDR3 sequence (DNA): TGTGCCAGCACCACTCGTACAGGGTCACCCCTCCACTTT.

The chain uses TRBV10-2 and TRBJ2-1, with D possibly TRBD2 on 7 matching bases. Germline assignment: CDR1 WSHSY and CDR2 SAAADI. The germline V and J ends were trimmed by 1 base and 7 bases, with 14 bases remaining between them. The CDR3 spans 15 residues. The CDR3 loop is CASSEYRGARNEQFF. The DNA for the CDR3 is TGCGCCAGCAGTGAGTACCGGGGGGCTCGTAATGAGCAGTTCTTC.

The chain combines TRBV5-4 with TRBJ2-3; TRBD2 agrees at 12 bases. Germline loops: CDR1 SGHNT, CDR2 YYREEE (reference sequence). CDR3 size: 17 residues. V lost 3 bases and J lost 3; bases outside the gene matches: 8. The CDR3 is CASSSPGTSGPTDTQYF. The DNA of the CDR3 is TGTGCCAGCAGCTCTCCAGGGACTAGCGGGCCGACAGATACGCAGTATTTT.

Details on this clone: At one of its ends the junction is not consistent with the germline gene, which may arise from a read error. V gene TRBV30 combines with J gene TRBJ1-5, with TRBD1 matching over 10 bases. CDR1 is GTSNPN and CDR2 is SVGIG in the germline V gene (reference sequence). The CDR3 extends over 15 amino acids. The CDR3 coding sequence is TGTGCCTGGAGTGTTGTGACAGGGGGCAACCAGCCCCAGCATTTT. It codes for CAWSVVTGGNQPQHF.

The CDR3 loop is CASSLISSGANVLTF. The CDR3 nucleotides are TGTGCCAGTAGCCTAATAAGCTCTGGGGCCAACGTCCTGACTTTC. J is TRBJ2-6 and V is TRBV19; D gene unclear. Germline CDR1 reads LNHDA; CDR2 reads SQIVND (reference sequence). The germline V and J ends were trimmed by 6 bases and 0 bases, with 9 bases remaining between them. The CDR3 covers 15 residues.

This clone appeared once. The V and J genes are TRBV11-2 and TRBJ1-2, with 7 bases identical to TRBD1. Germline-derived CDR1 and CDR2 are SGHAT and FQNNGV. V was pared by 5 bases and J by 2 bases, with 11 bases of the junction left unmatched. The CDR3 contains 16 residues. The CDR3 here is CASSPGPGGGNYGYTF. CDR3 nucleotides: TGTGCCAGCAGCCCAGGGCCAGGGGGTGGGAACTATGGCTACACCTTC.

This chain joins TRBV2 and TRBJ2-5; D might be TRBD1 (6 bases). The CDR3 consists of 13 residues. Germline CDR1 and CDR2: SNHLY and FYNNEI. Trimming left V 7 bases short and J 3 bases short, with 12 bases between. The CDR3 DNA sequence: TGTGCCAGCACCCCACAGGGTAAAGAGACCCAGTACTTC. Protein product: CASTPQGKETQYF.

The DNA for the CDR3 is TGTGCCAGCAGCAGGGGGACAGAAGGGGCCTACGAGCAGTACTTC. Translated: CASSRGTEGAYEQYF. V is TRBV6-2 or TRBV6-3 and J is TRBJ2-7, with 7 bases lining up with TRBD1. CDR3 length: 15 residues. Germline CDR1 is MNHEY and CDR2 is SVGEGT. Trimming took 6 bases from V and 2 from J; bases not matched to a gene: 10.

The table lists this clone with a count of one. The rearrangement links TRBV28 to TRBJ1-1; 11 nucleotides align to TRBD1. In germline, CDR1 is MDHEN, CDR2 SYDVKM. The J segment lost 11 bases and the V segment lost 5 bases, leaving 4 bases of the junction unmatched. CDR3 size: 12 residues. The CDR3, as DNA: TGTGCCAGCAGTCCGGGGACAGGGGGTGCTTTCTTT. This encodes CASSPGTGGAFF.

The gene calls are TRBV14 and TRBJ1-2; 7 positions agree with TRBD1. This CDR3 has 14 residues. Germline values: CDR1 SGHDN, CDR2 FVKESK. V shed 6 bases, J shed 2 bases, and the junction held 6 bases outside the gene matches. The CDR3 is CASSQMTGNYGYTF. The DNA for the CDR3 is TGTGCCAGCAGTCAGATGACAGGGAACTATGGCTACACCTTC.

CDR3: CASSLNTGRNTEAFF. The CDR3 DNA follows: TGTGCCAGCAGTTTGAACACAGGTCGAAACACTGAAGCTTTCTTT. The gene calls are TRBV28 and TRBJ1-1; weak D call: TRBD1 (5 bases). CDR3 length equals 15 residues. V was clipped by 3 bases and J by 2 bases, with 13 bases between them. Germline CDR1 reads MDHEN; CDR2 reads SYDVKM.

The CDR3 coding sequence is TGTGCCAGCAGCATAGGACTGAGCAATGAGCAGTTCTTC. Translation gives CASSIGLSNEQFF. The chain joins TRBV11-2 to TRBJ2-1; D may be TRBD2 (5 bases). Germline V lookup: CDR1 SGHAT, CDR2 FQNNGV. The CDR3 totals 13 residues. V lost 5 bases and J 6 bases, leaving 11 bases between the germline ends. The full variable domain, in which reference TRBV11-2 and TRBJ2-1 provide the parts outside the CDR3, is EAGVAQSPRYKIIEKRQSVAFWCNPISGHATLYWYQQILGQGPKLLIQFQNNGVVDDSQLPKDRFSAERLKGVDSTLKIQPAKLEDSAVYLCASSIGLSNEQFFGPGTRLTVL.

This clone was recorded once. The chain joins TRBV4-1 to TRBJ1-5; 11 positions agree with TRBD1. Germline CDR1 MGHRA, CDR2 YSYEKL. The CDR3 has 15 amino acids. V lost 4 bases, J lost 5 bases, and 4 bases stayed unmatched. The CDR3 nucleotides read TGCGCCAGCAGCCTACGGGACAGGGGGGATCAGCCCCAGCATTTT. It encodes CASSLRDRGDQPQHF.

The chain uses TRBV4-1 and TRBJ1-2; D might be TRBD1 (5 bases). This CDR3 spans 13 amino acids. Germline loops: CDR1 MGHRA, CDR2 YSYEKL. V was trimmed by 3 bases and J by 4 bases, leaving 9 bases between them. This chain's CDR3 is CASSQGQLYGYTF. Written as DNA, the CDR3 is TGCGCCAGCAGCCAGGGGCAGCTCTATGGCTACACCTTC.

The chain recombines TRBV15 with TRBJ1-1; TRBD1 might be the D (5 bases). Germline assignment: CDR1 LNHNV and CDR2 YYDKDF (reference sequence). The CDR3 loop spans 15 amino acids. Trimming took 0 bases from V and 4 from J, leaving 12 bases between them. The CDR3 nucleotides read TGTGCCACCAGCAGAGATACCCGGAGGGGCACTGAAGCTTTCTTT. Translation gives CATSRDTRRGTEAFF.

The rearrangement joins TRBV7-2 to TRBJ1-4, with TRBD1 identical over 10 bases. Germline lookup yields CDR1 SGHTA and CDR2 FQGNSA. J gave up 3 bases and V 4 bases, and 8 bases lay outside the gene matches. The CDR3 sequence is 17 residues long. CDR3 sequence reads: CASSSRQGAKANEKLFF. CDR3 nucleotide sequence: TGTGCCAGCAGCTCTAGACAGGGGGCTAAGGCTAATGAAAAACTGTTTTTT.

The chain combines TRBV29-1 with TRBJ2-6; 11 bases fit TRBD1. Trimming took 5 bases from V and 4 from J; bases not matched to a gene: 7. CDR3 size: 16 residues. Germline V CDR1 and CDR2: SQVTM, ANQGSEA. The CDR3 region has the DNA TGCAGCGTTTTAGGACAGGGGGCGCAGGGGGCCAACGTCCTGACTTTC. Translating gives CSVLGQGAQGANVLTF.

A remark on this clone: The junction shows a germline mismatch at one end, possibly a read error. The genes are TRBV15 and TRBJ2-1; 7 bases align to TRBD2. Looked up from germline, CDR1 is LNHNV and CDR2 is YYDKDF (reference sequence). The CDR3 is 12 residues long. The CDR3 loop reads CATSRDRDYTVF. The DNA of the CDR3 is TGTGCCACCAGCAGAGATAGGGACTATACGGTCTTC.

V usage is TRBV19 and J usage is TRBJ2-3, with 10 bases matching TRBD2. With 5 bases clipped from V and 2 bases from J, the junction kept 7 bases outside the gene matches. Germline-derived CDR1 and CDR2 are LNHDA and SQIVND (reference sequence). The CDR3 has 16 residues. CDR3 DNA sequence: TGTGCCAGTAGTCACGTAGCGGGGGGAGACACAGATACGCAGTATTTT. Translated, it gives CASSHVAGGDTDTQYF.

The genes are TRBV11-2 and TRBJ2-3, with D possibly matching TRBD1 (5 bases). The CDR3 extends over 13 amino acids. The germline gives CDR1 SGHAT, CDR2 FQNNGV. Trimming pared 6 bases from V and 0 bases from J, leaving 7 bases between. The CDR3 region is CASRGPSTDTQYF. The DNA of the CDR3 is TGTGCCAGCAGGGGGCCGAGCACAGATACGCAGTATTTT.

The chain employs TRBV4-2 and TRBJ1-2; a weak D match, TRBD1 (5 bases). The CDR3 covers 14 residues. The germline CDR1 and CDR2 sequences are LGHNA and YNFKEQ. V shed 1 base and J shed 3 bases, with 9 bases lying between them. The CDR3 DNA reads TGTGCCAGCAGCCAAGGCGACAGCTACTATGGCTACACCTTC. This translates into CASSQGDSYYGYTF.